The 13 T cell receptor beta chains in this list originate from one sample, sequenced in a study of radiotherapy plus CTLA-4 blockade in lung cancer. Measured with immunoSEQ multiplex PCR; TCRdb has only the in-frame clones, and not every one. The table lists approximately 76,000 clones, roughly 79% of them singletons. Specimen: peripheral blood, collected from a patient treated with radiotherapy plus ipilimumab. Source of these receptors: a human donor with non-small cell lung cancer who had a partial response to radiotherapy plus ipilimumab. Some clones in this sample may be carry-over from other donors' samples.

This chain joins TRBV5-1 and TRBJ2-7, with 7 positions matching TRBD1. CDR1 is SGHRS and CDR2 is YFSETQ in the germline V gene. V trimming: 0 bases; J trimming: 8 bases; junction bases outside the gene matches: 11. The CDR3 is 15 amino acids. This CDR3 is CASSLEGASASKQYF. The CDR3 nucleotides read TGCGCCAGCAGCTTGGAGGGGGCCTCCGCTTCGAAGCAGTACTTC.

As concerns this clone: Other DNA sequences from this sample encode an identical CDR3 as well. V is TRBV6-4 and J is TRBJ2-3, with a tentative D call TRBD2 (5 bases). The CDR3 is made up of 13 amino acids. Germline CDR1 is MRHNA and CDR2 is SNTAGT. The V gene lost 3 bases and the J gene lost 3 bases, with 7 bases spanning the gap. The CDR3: CASSEPGTDTQYF. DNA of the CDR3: TGTGCCAGCAGTGAGCCGGGGACAGATACGCAGTATTTT.

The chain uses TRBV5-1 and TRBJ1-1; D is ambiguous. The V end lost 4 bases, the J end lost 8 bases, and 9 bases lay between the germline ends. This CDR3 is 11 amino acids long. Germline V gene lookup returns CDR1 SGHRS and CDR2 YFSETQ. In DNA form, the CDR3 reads TGCGCCAGCAGCGGCACTATGGAAGCTTTCTTT. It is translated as CASSGTMEAFF.

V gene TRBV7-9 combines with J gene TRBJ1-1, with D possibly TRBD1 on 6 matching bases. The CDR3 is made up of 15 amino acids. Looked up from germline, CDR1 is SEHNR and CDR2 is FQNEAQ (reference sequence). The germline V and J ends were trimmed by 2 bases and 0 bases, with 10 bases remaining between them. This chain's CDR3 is CASSLKGVLNTEAFF. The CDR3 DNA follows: TGTGCCAGCAGCTTAAAGGGGGTCCTGAACACTGAAGCTTTCTTT.

The CDR3, as DNA: TGTGCCAGCAGCAGCAGGGTTCTTCCTGGAAACACCATATATTTT. It specifies CASSSRVLPGNTIYF. The chain links TRBV7-9 to TRBJ1-3; D possibly corresponds to TRBD1 (5 bases). Trimming stripped 5 bases from V and 2 bases from J, with 13 bases between. The CDR3 contains 15 residues. Germline-derived CDR1 and CDR2 are SEHNR and FQNEAQ (reference sequence).

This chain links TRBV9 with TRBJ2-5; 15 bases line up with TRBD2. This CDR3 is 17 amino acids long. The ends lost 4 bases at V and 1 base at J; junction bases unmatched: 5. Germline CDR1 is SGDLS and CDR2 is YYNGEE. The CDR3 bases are TGTGCCAGCAGCCCCCCGGGACTAGCGGGGGGCCAAGAGACCCAGTACTTC. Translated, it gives CASSPPGLAGGQETQYF.

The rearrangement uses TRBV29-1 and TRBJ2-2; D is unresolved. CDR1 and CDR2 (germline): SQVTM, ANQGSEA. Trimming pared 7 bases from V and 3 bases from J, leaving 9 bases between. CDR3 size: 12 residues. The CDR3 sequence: CSGTSDTGELFF. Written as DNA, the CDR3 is TGCAGCGGTACATCCGACACCGGGGAGCTGTTTTTT.

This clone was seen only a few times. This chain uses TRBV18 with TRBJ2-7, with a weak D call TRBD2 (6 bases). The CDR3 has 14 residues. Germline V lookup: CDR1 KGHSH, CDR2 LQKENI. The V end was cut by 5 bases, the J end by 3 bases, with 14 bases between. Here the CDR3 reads CASSSSGGHYEQYF. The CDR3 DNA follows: TGTGCCAGCTCATCATCAGGAGGGCACTACGAGCAGTACTTC.

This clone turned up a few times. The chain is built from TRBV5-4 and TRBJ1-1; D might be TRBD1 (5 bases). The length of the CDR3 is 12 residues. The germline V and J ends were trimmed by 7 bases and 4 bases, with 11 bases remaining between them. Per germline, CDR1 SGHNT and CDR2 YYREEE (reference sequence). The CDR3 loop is CASGGESTEAFF. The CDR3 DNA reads TGTGCCAGCGGGGGGGAAAGCACTGAAGCTTTCTTT.

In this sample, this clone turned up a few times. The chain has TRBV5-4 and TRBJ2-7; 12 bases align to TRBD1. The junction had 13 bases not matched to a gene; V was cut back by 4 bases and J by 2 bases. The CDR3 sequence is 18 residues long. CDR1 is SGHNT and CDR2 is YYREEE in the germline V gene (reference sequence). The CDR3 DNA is TGTGCCAGCAGCGGGGGCCCGGGACAGGGGGCCTTCGCCTACGAGCAGTACTTC. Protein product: CASSGGPGQGAFAYEQYF.

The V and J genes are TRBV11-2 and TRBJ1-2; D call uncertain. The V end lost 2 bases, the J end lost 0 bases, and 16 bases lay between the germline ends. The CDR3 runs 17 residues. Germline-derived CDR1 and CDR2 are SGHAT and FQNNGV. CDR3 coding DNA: TGTGCCAGCAGCTTAACGGGGAGGAGCGGATCTAACTATGGCTACACCTTC. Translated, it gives CASSLTGRSGSNYGYTF.

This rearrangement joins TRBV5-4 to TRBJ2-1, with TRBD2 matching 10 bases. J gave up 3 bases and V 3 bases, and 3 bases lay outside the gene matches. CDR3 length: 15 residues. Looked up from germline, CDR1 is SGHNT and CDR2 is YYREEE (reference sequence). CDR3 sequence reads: CASSSKRGGYNEQFF. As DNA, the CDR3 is TGTGCCAGCAGCTCAAAGCGGGGGGGCTACAATGAGCAGTTCTTC.

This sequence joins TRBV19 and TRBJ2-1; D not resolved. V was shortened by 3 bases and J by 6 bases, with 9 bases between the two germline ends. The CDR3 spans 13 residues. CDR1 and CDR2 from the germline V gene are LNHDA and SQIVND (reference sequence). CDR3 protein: CASSIPVVNEQFF. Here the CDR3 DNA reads TGTGCCAGTAGTATTCCGGTCGTCAATGAGCAGTTCTTC.